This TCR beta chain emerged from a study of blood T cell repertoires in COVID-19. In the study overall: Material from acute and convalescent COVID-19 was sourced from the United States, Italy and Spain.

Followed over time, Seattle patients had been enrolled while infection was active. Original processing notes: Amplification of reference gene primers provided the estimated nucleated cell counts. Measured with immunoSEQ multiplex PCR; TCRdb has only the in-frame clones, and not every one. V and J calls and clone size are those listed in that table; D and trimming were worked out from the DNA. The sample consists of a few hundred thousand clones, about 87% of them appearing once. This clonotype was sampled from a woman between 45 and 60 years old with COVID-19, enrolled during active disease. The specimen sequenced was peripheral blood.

In DNA form, the CDR3 reads TGTGCCAGCAGCTATCCGACATACTCCTACGAGCAGTACTTC. This gives the protein CASSYPTYSYEQYF. The gene calls are TRBV5-6 and TRBJ2-7; D uncertain. With 3 bases removed from V and 0 bases from J, the gap between germline ends came to 10 bases. Germline V gene data show CDR1 as SGHDT and CDR2 as YYEEEE. The CDR3 has 14 amino acids.